The 5 T cell receptor beta chains in this list originate from one sample, sequenced in a study of blood T cell repertoires in COVID-19. Sequenced by immunoSEQ multiplex PCR; TCRdb stores in-frame clones only, minus some. The sample carries about 210,000 clones, 75% to 85% recorded once. Sequencing used peripheral blood. The receptors come from a human donor in a cohort sampled during active COVID-19.

This chain links TRBV25-1 with TRBJ2-3; no clear D. V was shortened by 0 bases and J by 2 bases, with 9 bases between the two germline ends. The CDR3 has 15 amino acids. Germline values: CDR1 MGHDK, CDR2 SYGVNS. This chain's CDR3 is CASSEYEDATDTQYF. CDR3 DNA sequence: TGTGCCAGCAGTGAATATGAGGATGCCACAGATACGCAGTATTTT.

A word on this clone: Mismatch with germline at one junction end may stem from a read error. The rearrangement uses TRBV13 and TRBJ2-7; D possibly corresponds to TRBD2 (5 bases). The CDR3 length is 17 residues. Germline CDR1 is PRHDT and CDR2 is FYEKMQ (reference sequence). The DNA of the CDR3 is TGTGCCAGCAGCCTAGGGTATGGACTCCCGAGCTCCTACGAGCAGTACTTC. Its protein product is CASSLGYGLPSSYEQYF.

The chain has TRBV5-4 and TRBJ1-2; D ambiguous. Germline values: CDR1 SGHNT, CDR2 YYREEE (reference sequence). This CDR3 comprises 15 residues. With 4 bases removed from V and 6 bases from J, the gap between germline ends came to 19 bases. The DNA for the CDR3 is TGTGCCAGCAGCCCGCCTGAGGCCGGGGAGGATGGCTACACCTTC. Its translation: CASSPPEAGEDGYTF.

There are a few counts of this clone. The gene calls are TRBV11-2 and TRBJ2-2; D may be TRBD2 (6 bases). The germline CDR1 and CDR2 sequences are SGHAT and FQNNGV. CDR3 length: 17 amino acids. Trimming removed 3 bases at V and 1 base at J, with 15 bases between. This CDR3 reads CASSLVSLAKNTGELFF. The CDR3 coding sequence is TGTGCCAGCAGCTTGGTAAGCCTAGCGAAGAACACCGGGGAGCTGTTTTTT.

The chain joins TRBV19 to TRBJ2-1; possibly TRBD1 for D (5 bases). The CDR3 is 15 residues long. Germline CDR1 LNHDA, CDR2 SQIVND (reference sequence). The V gene lost 1 base and the J gene lost 1 base, with 8 bases spanning the gap. In DNA form, the CDR3 reads TGTGCCAGTAGTATAGGTAGACAGTCCTACAATGAGCAGTTCTTC. Amino acids: CASSIGRQSYNEQFF.